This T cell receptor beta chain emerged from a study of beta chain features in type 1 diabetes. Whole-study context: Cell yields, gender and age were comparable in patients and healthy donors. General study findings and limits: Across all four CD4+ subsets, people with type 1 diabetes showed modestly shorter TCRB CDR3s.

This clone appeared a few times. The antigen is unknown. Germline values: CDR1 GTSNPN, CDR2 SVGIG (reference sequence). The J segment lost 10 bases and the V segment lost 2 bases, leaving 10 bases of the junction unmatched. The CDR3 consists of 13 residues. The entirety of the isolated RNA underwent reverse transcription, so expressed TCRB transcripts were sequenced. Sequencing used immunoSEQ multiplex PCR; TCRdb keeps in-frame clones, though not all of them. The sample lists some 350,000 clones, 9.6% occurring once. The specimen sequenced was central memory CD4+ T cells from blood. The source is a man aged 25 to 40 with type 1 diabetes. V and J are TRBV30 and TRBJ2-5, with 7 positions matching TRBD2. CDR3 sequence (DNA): TGTGCCTGGAGTTCCCTCGGGAGCGGGGACCAGTACTTC. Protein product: CAWSSLGSGDQYF.